The source of this T cell receptor (beta chain) is a study of T cell responses to AZD1222 COVID-19 vaccine. Some clones are missing from TCRdb's copy, which holds only in-frame ones; the method was immunoSEQ multiplex PCR. The table includes around 100,000 clones, around 96% detected once. Sequencing was performed on peripheral blood, taken on day 0 of AZD1222 vaccination. The source is an adult in good health.

CDR3 amino acids: CASSFRVGTEAFF. The CDR3 DNA sequence: TGTGCCAGCAGTTTCAGGGTGGGCACTGAAGCTTTCTTT. The J gene is TRBJ1-1, the V gene TRBV6-2 or TRBV6-3; tentatively, D is TRBD1 (5 bases). V dropped 4 bases and J dropped 4 bases, with 10 bases sitting between them. The CDR3 loop spans 13 amino acids. Germline CDR1 reads MNHEY; CDR2 reads SVGEGT.